A selection of T cell receptor beta chains follows, all from one sample in a study of T cell repertoires in cytomegalovirus infection. In TCRdb, the reads were re-called with MiXCR into one record per CDR3 protein. The table lists around 360,000 distinct CDR3 sequences, approximately 30% of them singletons, with roughly 14% in the top ten. Antigens for these TCRs are unknown. Sequenced material: cultured PBMCs, taken from culture after CMV antigen stimulation. All receptors derive from a human donor in good health (CMV status not recorded). Some clones in this sample may be carry-over from other donors' samples. CDR3s include the opening cysteine and the closing phenylalanine or tryptophan. The D gene is left open where the match is weak. Where a row states a size, it is once, few, many or the class of an expanded clone; other rows omit it.

TRBJ2-1 | few | TRBV7-2 | TRBD2 | TGTGCCAGCAGGACTAGCGGGGGTAGGTCCTACAATGAGCAGTTCTTC | CASRTSGGRSYNEQFF
TRBJ1-4 | NA | TRBV7-3 | NA | TGTGCCAGCAGCTTAAATCTAAATGAAAAACTGTTTTTT | CASSLNLNEKLFF
TRBJ2-5 | many | TRBV24-1 | TRBD1 | TGTGCCACCAGTGATCAACCGACAGGGGGCGTAGAGACCCAGTACTTC | CATSDQPTGGVETQYF
TRBJ2-7 | NA | TRBV27 | NA | TGTGCCAGCAGTTTAAGGGGGCTGAGCGGGAGACAGTACGAGCAGTACTTC | CASSLRGLSGRQYEQYF
TRBJ2-2 | NA | TRBV19 | NA | TGTGCCAGTTCGGTCAGACTCCCGAACACCGGGGAGCTGTTTTTT | CASSVRLPNTGELFF
TRBJ2-7 | many | TRBV19 | TRBD1 | TGTGCCAGTAGTACCCGGGACAGGGGAGCGTACGAGCAGTACTTC | CASSTRDRGAYEQYF
TRBJ2-3 | few | TRBV7-9 | NA | TGTGCCAGCAGCTTAGGGGGGTCCGTGGATACGCAGTATTTT | CASSLGGSVDTQYF
TRBJ2-3 | NA | TRBV18 | NA | TGTGCCAGCTCGCTGGCCGGGAGTCAACTAGATACGCAGTATTTT | CASSLAGSQLDTQYF
TRBJ2-7 | NA | TRBV4-1 | NA | TGCGCCAGCAGCCGCGGTTACTCCTACGAGCAGTACTTC | CASSRGYSYEQYF
TRBJ2-1 | NA | TRBV7-6 | NA | TGTGCCAGCAGGAGTCATTTTCTGAGCTCCTACAATGAGCAGTTCTTC | CASRSHFLSSYNEQFF
TRBJ2-3 | NA | TRBV7-8 | NA | TGTGCCAGCAGCTTATTTGGGGGGGCCACAGATACGCAGTATTTT | CASSLFGGATDTQYF
TRBJ2-3 | NA | TRBV20-1 | NA | TGCAGTGCTACCGACTCAGTGGCAGATACGCAGTATTTT | CSATDSVADTQYF
TRBJ2-5 | few | TRBV2 | TRBD2 | TGTGCCAGCAGGGGGACTAGCGGGAGCCGGGAGACCCAGTACTTC | CASRGTSGSRETQYF
TRBJ2-1 | many | TRBV7-2 | NA | TGTGCCAGCAGCTTATCAGTCCGAGCGAAGAGCTCCTACAATGAGCAGTTCTTC | CASSLSVRAKSSYNEQFF
TRBJ2-5 | few | TRBV7-9 | NA | TGTGCCAGCAGCTCTCTGTGGGAGACCCAGTACTTC | CASSSLWETQYF
TRBJ2-5 | NA | TRBV11-2 | TRBD1 | TGTGCCAGCAGCTCCGGAAGGGGCAGGGGGTTCCAAGAGACCCAGTACTTC | CASSSGRGRGFQETQYF
TRBJ2-7 | few | TRBV7-2 | TRBD2 | TGTGCCAGCAGCCGGACTAGCGGGAGTTCCACCAGCTCCTACGAGCAGTACTTC | CASSRTSGSSTSSYEQYF
TRBJ2-7 | NA | TRBV28 | TRBD1 | TGTGCCAGCAGGAGAGTAGACGGGACAGGACTCTTC | CASRRVDGTGLF
TRBJ2-5 | medium-sized | TRBV7-8 | TRBD1 | TGTGCCAGCAGCTTAGATGCGGGACAGGGGAGAGAGACCCAGTACTTC | CASSLDAGQGRETQYF
TRBJ1-5 | NA | TRBV27 | NA | TGTGCCAGCCGCCTAGGGGATAGCAATCAGCCCCAGCATTTT | CASRLGDSNQPQHF
TRBJ1-3 | few | TRBV7-3 | NA | TGTGCCAGCAGCTCGGGACCGGCCACCTCTGGAAACACCATATATTTT | CASSSGPATSGNTIYF
TRBJ2-1 | many | TRBV19 | TRBD2 | TGTGCCAGTAGTATAGATCTGGCTAGCGGGAGTTTGGAGCAGTTCTTC | CASSIDLASGSLEQFF
TRBJ2-1 | NA | TRBV30 | TRBD2 | TGTGCCTGGAGTAGGCTTAGCGGGAGCTTAAATGAGCAGTTCTTC | CAWSRLSGSLNEQFF
TRBJ1-5 | NA | TRBV7-9 | NA | TGTGCCAGCAGCTTTACCGACGGTAATCAGCCCCAGCATTTT | CASSFTDGNQPQHF
TRBJ1-1 | NA | TRBV12-3/TRBV12-4 | NA | TGTGCCAGCGCTAGCCAAGTGAACACTGAAGCTTTCTTT | CASASQVNTEAFF
TRBJ2-2 | NA | TRBV19 | TRBD1 | TGTGCCAGTAGTACCCGAGGGACAGGGGTTACCGGGGAGCTGTTTTTT | CASSTRGTGVTGELFF
TRBJ2-7 | NA | TRBV7-6 | TRBD1 | TGTGCCAGCAGCCCCCGGACAGGGAATACCTACGAGCAGTACTTC | CASSPRTGNTYEQYF
TRBJ1-2 | NA | TRBV28 | NA | TGTGCCAGCAGTCCCTTATTAGGTCCAGACAAAGGCCGCTATGGCTACACCTTC | CASSPLLGPDKGRYGYTF
TRBJ1-2 | NA | TRBV27 | TRBD1 | TGTGCCAGCAGGCTCCAGGGACAGGGTTTCGGCTACACCTTC | CASRLQGQGFGYTF
TRBJ1-4 | few | TRBV7-6 | NA | TGTGCCAGCAGGCCAATCCGGGATCGGGGACGTGCTAATGAAAAACTGTTTTTT | CASRPIRDRGRANEKLFF
TRBJ2-3 | NA | TRBV29-1 | TRBD1 | TGCAGCGTTTCGACAGGGCGCAGCACAGATACGCAGTATTTT | CSVSTGRSTDTQYF
TRBJ2-1 | few | TRBV7-7 | NA | TGTGCTAGCAGCTCGGGACCAAACAATGAGCAGTTCTTC | CASSSGPNNEQFF
TRBJ1-2 | NA | TRBV20-1 | NA | TGCAGTGCTAGAGATTCCCTAGTATCGAAATATGGCTACACCTTC | CSARDSLVSKYGYTF
TRBJ2-7 | few | TRBV7-2 | NA | TGTGCCAGCAGCTTGGGGATCGGGGGCGGGAGACGAGGCGAGCAGTACTTC | CASSLGIGGGRRGEQYF
TRBJ2-1 | NA | TRBV7-2 | TRBD2 | TGTGCCAGCAGGCCGGGATTTAGCGGGAGAGATGAGCAGTTCTTC | CASRPGFSGRDEQFF
TRBJ2-6 | NA | TRBV9 | NA | TGTGCCAGCAGCACTCGAGGGATCTCTGGGGCCAACGTCCTGACTTTC | CASSTRGISGANVLTF
TRBJ2-7 | NA | TRBV10-3 | NA | TGTGCCACGCAGGGCGTTCACTCCTACGAGCAGTACTTC | CATQGVHSYEQYF
TRBJ2-7 | few | TRBV7-2 | TRBD1 | TGTGCCAGCAGCCGGGACAGTCCTCCGTACGAGCAGTACTTC | CASSRDSPPYEQYF
TRBJ2-2 | NA | TRBV27 | TRBD2 | TGTGCCAGCAGTTTAATCGGGACTACCTTCACCGGGGAGCTGTTTTTT | CASSLIGTTFTGELFF
TRBJ2-3 | NA | TRBV19 | TRBD2 | TGTGCCAGTAGTCCCCGACTAGCGGGAGACGGCACAGATACGCAGTATTTT | CASSPRLAGDGTDTQYF
TRBJ2-3 | NA | TRBV24-1 | TRBD2 | TGTGCCACCAGTGATTTTCTGCCTAGCGGGTCTACAGATACGCAGTATTTT | CATSDFLPSGSTDTQYF
TRBJ1-3 | few | TRBV7-8 | TRBD1 | TGTGCCAGCAGCGGGGGACAGCCACACTCTGGAAACACCATATATTTT | CASSGGQPHSGNTIYF
TRBJ1-6 | few | TRBV7-6 | TRBD1 | TGTGCCAGCAGCTTAAATCGACAGGGTAGCTCACCCCTCCACTTT | CASSLNRQGSSPLHF
TRBJ2-7 | few | TRBV4-3 | TRBD2 | TGCGCCAGCAGCCAAGGGACTAGCAGACCCTACGAGCAGTACTTC | CASSQGTSRPYEQYF